This TCR beta chain is from a study of neurological immune-mediated disorders. V lost 5 bases, J lost 3 bases, and 13 bases lay in between. This CDR3 is built from 14 residues. From germline, CDR1 is DFQATT and CDR2 SNEGSKA (reference sequence). The cDNA was synthesized by means of template-switch 5'RACE, which was carried out with 10-nucleotide random UMIs. One entry per CDR3 protein results from TCRdb running MiXCR on the 5' RACE reads. The sample has approximately 23,000 distinct CDR3 sequences; under 15% are singletons. This clonotype was observed many times. Time point denoted: technical triplicate 1. CD4+ or CD8+ T cells, 1 million per library, were used for sorted libraries.

The sample taken for sequencing was CD4+ T cells from blood. The chain uses TRBV20-1 and TRBJ1-4; D unclear. The sequence was collected from a female donor with HTLV-1-associated myelopathy (HAM/TSP). CDR3 in amino acids: CSAPPGYPNEKLFF. The CDR3, as DNA: TGCAGTGCTCCTCCCGGCTACCCTAATGAAAAACTGTTTTTT.